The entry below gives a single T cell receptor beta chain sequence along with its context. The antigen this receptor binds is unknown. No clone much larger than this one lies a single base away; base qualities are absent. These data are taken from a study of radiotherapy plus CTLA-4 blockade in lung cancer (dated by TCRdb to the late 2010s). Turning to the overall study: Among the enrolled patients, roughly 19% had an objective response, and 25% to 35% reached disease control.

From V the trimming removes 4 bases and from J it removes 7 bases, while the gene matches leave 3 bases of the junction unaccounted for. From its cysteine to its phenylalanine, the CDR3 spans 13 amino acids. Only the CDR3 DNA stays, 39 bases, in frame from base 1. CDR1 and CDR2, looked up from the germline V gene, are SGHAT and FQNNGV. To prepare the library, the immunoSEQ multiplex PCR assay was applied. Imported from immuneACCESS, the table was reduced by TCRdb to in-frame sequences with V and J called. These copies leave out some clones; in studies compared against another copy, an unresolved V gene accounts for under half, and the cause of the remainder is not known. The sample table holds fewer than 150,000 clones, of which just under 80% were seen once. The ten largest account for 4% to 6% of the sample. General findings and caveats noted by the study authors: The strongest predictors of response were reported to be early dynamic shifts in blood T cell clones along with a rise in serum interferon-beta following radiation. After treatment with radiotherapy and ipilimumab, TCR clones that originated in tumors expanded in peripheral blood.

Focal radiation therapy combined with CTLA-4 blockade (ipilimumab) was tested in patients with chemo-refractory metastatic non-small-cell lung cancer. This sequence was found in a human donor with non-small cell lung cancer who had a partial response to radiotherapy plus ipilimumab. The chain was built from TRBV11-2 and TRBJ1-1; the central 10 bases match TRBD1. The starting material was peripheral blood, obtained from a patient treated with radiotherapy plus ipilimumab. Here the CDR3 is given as CASSSRDRGEAFF. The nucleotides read TGTGCCAGCAGCTCCCGGGACAGGGGTGAAGCTTTCTTT.